Below are 12 T cell receptor beta chains sequenced from a single sample in a study of blood T cell repertoires in COVID-19. Method: immunoSEQ multiplex PCR; TCRdb's copy keeps in-frame clones and lacks some. Of about 130,000 clones detected, around four fifths appear once; the ten largest clones hold about a tenth. The sequenced sample was peripheral blood. The origin of the receptors is a man aged 35-49 years with active or convalescent COVID-19.

The chain is built from TRBV6-5 and TRBJ1-1; 10 positions agree with TRBD1. Germline V gene lookup returns CDR1 MNHEY and CDR2 SVGAGI. V shed 4 bases, J shed 6 bases, and the junction held 8 bases outside the gene matches. This CDR3 contains 15 residues. The CDR3 coding sequence is TGTGCCAGCAGTTTCCCCGGGACAGGGGTACCTGAAGCTTTCTTT. It translates to CASSFPGTGVPEAFF.

The chain joins TRBV10-1 to TRBJ1-2; a weak D match, TRBD1 (5 bases). V was cut by 0 bases and J by 13 bases, with 15 bases left in between. The CDR3 spans 13 residues. Germline CDR1 WNHNN, CDR2 SYGVQD (reference sequence). CDR3 nucleotides: TGCGCCAGCAGTGAGTCGGATTTAGGGGTACTCACCTTC. It is translated as CASSESDLGVLTF.

The genes are TRBV6-5 and TRBJ1-1, with unresolved D. There are 11 residues in the CDR3. Germline V gives CDR1 MNHEY, CDR2 SVGAGI. The V gene lost 7 bases and the J gene lost 8 bases, with 11 bases spanning the gap. The CDR3: CASKSKTEAFF. As DNA, the CDR3 is TGTGCCAGCAAAAGCAAGACAGAAGCTTTCTTT.

The CDR3, as DNA: TGTGCCAGCAGCTTAGGAGGGACAGAGTCGAACTATGGCTACACCTTC. This encodes CASSLGGTESNYGYTF. This rearrangement joins TRBV7-9 to TRBJ1-2; 7 positions match TRBD1. Germline values: CDR1 SEHNR, CDR2 FQNEAQ (reference sequence). The V and J ends lost 1 base and 2 bases, in that order; junction bases with no gene match: 7. The CDR3 is 16 amino acids. Full variable domain (outside the CDR3, taken from reference TRBV7-9 and TRBJ1-2): DTGVSQNPRHKITKRGQNVTFRCDPISEHNRLYWYRQTLGQGPEFLTYFQNEAQLEKSRLLSDRFSAERPKGSFSTLEIQRTEQGDSAMYLCASSLGGTESNYGYTFGSGTRLTVV.

This chain connects TRBV12-5 to TRBJ1-5; TRBD1 agrees at 8 bases. This CDR3 comprises 16 residues. CDR1 and CDR2 from the germline V gene are LGHNT and FRNRAP. V lost 2 bases to trimming and J lost 0 bases; unmatched junction nucleotides: 3. CDR3 sequence reads: CASGLTTGGSNQPQHF. CDR3 nucleotide sequence: TGTGCTAGTGGTTTGACCACAGGGGGTAGCAATCAGCCCCAGCATTTT.

The J gene is TRBJ1-1, the V gene TRBV5-8, with 7 bases that match TRBD1. The CDR3 has 14 amino acids. Germline lookup yields CDR1 SGHTS and CDR2 YDEGEE. Trimming at V came to 5 bases and at J to 1 base, leaving 5 bases not matched to a gene. CDR3 coding DNA: TGTGCCAGCAGGACCTGGACAGGGAACACTGAAGCTTTCTTT. Translated, it gives CASRTWTGNTEAFF.

This rearrangement joins TRBV12-3 or TRBV12-4 to TRBJ2-1, with TRBD1 matching 7 bases. V was pared by 5 bases and J by 13 bases, with 11 bases of the junction left unmatched. The CDR3 spans 13 residues. The DNA of the CDR3 is TGTGCCAGCAGTACGAGACAGGGAACCTCACAGTTCTTC. It yields the protein CASSTRQGTSQFF.

Here the CDR3 DNA reads TGTGCCAGTAGTGAACAGGGGGCTCGCGAAAAACTGTTTTTT. Its protein product is CASSEQGAREKLFF. The chain joins TRBV19 to TRBJ1-4, with TRBD1 identical over 9 bases. This CDR3 is built from 14 residues. Germline assignment: CDR1 LNHDA and CDR2 SQIVND (reference sequence). V dropped 5 bases and J dropped 8; count of bases not matched to a gene: 6.

This chain connects TRBV6-5 to TRBJ1-2; TRBD1 is a possible D gene (5 bases). In germline, CDR1 is MNHEY, CDR2 SVGAGI. CDR3 length equals 14 residues. Trimming shortened V by 2 bases and J by 4 bases, and 11 bases separated the two germline ends. The CDR3 region is CASSYRDSSYGYTF. As DNA, the CDR3 is TGTGCCAGCAGTTACCGGGACTCCAGCTATGGCTACACCTTC.

J is TRBJ2-7 and V is TRBV7-2; tentative D call: TRBD1 (6 bases). Germline CDR1 is SGHTA and CDR2 is FQGNSA. The CDR3 consists of 17 residues. V was clipped by 2 bases and J by 0 bases, with 17 bases between them. The CDR3 loop is CASSLSRTSTGSYEQYF. CDR3 DNA sequence: TGTGCCAGCAGCTTAAGTAGGACCTCGACAGGCTCCTACGAGCAGTACTTC.

The chain combines TRBV5-4 with TRBJ1-6; tentative D call: TRBD1 (5 bases). The CDR3 length is 17 residues. CDR1 and CDR2 (germline): SGHNT, YYREEE (reference sequence). Trimming shortened V by 4 bases and J by 1 base, and 15 bases separated the two germline ends. The CDR3 nucleotides read TGTGCCAGCAGCGATACCAACGACAGATCCTATAATTCACCCCTCCACTTT. Its protein is CASSDTNDRSYNSPLHF.

V and J are TRBV3-1 (or the pseudogene TRBV3-2) and TRBJ2-2; D gene ambiguous. Germline CDR1 LGHDT, CDR2 YNNKEL (reference sequence). The CDR3 is 14 amino acids. With 4 bases removed from V and 5 bases from J, the gap between germline ends came to 11 bases. The CDR3 bases are TGTGCCAGCAGCCCCAGACATAAGACCGGGGAGCTGTTTTTT. Residues: CASSPRHKTGELFF.